This TCR beta chain emerged from a study of Ad26.COV2.S vaccination and SARS-CoV-2 variants. Whole-study context: This donor came from the COV1001 trial of Ad26.COV2.S. Ad26.COV2.S, an intramuscular injection, was given once or twice 56 days apart.

This table comes from immunoSEQ multiplex PCR, and its TCRdb copy is limited to in-frame clones, with some not included. The data show more than 300,000 clones, with approximately 90% seen just once and 6.4% held by the top ten. Germline V CDR1 and CDR2: MDHEN, SYDVKM. CDR3 length: 14 residues. V dropped 10 bases and J dropped 6 bases, with 19 bases sitting between them. Comments on this clone: Its specificity is not known.

Regarding treatment: over 15 received Ad26.COV2.S at low or high dose, single or two shots; 5 received placebo; per-sample allocation not given. Samples came from day 63 after the first vaccine or placebo injection. Study-level points and caveats: Post-vaccination breadth of spike-specific CD8+ and CD4+ T cell responses was reportedly substantial. With respect to non-spike TCR breadth, vaccine and placebo recipients were similar.

The sequence was collected from a person aged 18-60 years who received the Ad26.COV2.S COVID-19 vaccine or a placebo. This chain connects TRBV28 to TRBJ1-5, with D possibly matching TRBD1 (5 bases). The material was peripheral blood, obtained in a trial of Ad26.COV2.S vaccine versus placebo. The CDR3 here is CATAAPGGGQPQHF. The CDR3 DNA reads as TGTGCCACCGCGGCCCCCGGGGGTGGTCAGCCCCAGCATTTT.